This T cell receptor beta chain was identified in a study of T cells in tumors after PD-1 blockade. About the study: Daily vismodegib 150 mg continued in a subset of anti-PD-1-treated patients. Mean per blood sample: 113,528 templates (roughly 22,000-270,000), approximately 40,000 unique clonotypes.

The ends were cut back, 4 bases at V and 1 base at J, with 11 bases in the middle. Germline CDR1 is SGHRS and CDR2 is YFSETQ. The CDR3 contains 14 residues. This table comes from immunoSEQ multiplex PCR, and its TCRdb copy is limited to in-frame clones, with some not included. The sample gives almost 35,000 clones, roughly two thirds of which show up once; approximately 40% is in the top ten. The TCR was taken from a human donor with basal cell carcinoma. The chain joins TRBV5-1 to TRBJ1-1; D gene uncertain. Specimen: PBMCs, collected after anti-PD-1 treatment. The chain's CDR3 is CASSPGPTNTEAFF. As DNA, the CDR3 is TGCGCCAGCAGCCCCGGACCGACGAACACTGAAGCTTTCTTT.